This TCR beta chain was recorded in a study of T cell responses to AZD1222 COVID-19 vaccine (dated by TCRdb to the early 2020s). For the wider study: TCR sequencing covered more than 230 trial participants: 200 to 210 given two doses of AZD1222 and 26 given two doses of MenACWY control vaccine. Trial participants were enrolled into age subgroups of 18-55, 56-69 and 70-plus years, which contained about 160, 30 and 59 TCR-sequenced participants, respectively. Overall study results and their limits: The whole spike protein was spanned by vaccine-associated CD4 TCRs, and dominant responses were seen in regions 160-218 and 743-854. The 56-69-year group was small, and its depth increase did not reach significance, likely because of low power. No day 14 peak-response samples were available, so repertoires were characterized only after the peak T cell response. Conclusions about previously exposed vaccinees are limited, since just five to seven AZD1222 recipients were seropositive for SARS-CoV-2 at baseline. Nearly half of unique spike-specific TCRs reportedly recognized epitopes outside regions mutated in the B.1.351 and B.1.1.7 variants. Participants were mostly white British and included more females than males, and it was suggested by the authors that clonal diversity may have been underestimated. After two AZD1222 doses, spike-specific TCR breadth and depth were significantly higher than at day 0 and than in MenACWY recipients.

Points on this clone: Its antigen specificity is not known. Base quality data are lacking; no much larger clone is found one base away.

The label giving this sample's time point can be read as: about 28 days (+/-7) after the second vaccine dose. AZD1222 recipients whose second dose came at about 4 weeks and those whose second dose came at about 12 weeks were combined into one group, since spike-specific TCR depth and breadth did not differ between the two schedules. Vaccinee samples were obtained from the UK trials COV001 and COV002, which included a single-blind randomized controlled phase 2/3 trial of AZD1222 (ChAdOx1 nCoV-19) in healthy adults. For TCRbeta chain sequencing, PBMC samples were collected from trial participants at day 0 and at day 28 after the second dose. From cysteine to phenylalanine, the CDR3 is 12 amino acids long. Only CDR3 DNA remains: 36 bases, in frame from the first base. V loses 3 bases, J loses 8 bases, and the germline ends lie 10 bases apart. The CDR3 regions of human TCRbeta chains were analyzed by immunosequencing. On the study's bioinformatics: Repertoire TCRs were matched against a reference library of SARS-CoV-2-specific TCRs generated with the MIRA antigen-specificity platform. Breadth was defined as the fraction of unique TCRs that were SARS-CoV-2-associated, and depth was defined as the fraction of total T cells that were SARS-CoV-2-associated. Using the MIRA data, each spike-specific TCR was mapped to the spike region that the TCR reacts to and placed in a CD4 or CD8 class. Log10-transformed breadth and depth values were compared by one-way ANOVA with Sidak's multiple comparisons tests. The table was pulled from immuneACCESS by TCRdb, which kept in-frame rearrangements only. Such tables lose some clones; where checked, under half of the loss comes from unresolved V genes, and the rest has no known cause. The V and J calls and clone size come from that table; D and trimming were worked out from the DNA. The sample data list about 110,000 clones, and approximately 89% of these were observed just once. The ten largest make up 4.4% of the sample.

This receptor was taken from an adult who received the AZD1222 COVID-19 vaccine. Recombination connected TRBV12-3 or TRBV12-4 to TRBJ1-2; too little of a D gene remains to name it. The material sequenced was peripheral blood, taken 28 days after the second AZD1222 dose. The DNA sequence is TGTGCCAGCAGTTTGTCGTCCGGCGGCTACACCTTC. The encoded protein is CASSLSSGGYTF.